These T cell receptor beta chains were read from a single sample in a study of Graves' ophthalmopathy and Graves' hyperthyroidism. From the multiplex PCR reads, TCRdb called clonotypes with MiXCR, one entry per CDR3 protein. This sample has around 590,000 distinct CDR3 sequences, with under 40% found just once. The source material was peripheral blood or thyroid tissue (not recorded which). These receptors all come from an adult man with Graves' hyperthyroidism. Both conserved end residues are part of each CDR3. Each record gives: clone size, J gene, V gene, CDR3 protein. Size is omitted from some rows. Given values are once, few, many or a class for expanded clones.

size: many; J: TRBJ1-1; V: TRBV15; CDR3: CATCSAAENTEAFF
size: many; J: TRBJ1-5; V: TRBV2; CDR3: CASRDRGTEPQHF
size: many; J: TRBJ2-5; V: TRBV24-1; CDR3: CATSDSRQQHALQETQYF
size: many; J: TRBJ2-2; V: TRBV19; CDR3: CASSIASGPNTGELFF
size: -; J: TRBJ2-2; V: TRBV2; CDR3: CASSQDRGRNTGELFF
size: -; J: TRBJ1-2; V: TRBV19; CDR3: CASSVSGVGGYTF
size: many; J: TRBJ1-4; V: TRBV2; CDR3: CASSDGLTLGTGTEKLFF
size: -; J: TRBJ1-1; V: TRBV7-9; CDR3: CASSPQGATEAFF
size: -; J: TRBJ2-5; V: TRBV25-1; CDR3: CASSFYICSARAMQETQYF
size: many; J: TRBJ1-3; V: TRBV4-2; CDR3: CASSQEGWSSGNTIYF
size: many; J: TRBJ1-4; V: TRBV14; CDR3: CASSQRGFATNEKLFF
size: many; J: TRBJ2-6; V: TRBV29-1; CDR3: CSAGDGSGANVLTF
size: -; J: TRBJ2-7; V: TRBV6-5; CDR3: CASSTGTGGLEQYF
size: many; J: TRBJ2-5; V: TRBV6-5; CDR3: CASSPGRGRQETQYF
size: -; J: TRBJ2-2; V: TRBV12-3/TRBV12-4; CDR3: CASTNGRLNTGELFF
size: -; J: TRBJ2-1; V: TRBV2; CDR3: CASNSDGSGGAYNEQFF
size: many; J: TRBJ2-7; V: TRBV20-1; CDR3: CSATLAGGAYEQYF
size: -; J: TRBJ1-2; V: TRBV2; CDR3: CASSEAGEHYGHTF
size: -; J: TRBJ2-3; V: TRBV11-2; CDR3: CASSFQITDTQYF
size: few; J: TRBJ2-2; V: TRBV18; CDR3: CASSPQGRPGELFF
size: -; J: TRBJ1-4; V: TRBV29-1; CDR3: CSVGQVVGTVNEKLFF
size: -; J: TRBJ1-1; V: TRBV29-1; CDR3: CSSEQGKWAFF
size: few; J: TRBJ1-4; V: TRBV19; CDR3: CASIRDGGSEKLFF
size: many; J: TRBJ2-7; V: TRBV7-8; CDR3: CASSSLVSYEQYF
size: many; J: TRBJ1-2; V: TRBV11-2; CDR3: CASSLTGQTYGYTF
size: many; J: TRBJ2-2; V: TRBV7-8; CDR3: CASSLSGSNTGELFF
size: few; J: TRBJ2-7; V: TRBV24-1; CDR3: CATQGVLGEQYF
size: -; J: TRBJ2-7; V: TRBV25-1; CDR3: CASSEYNPGDRSSYEQYF
size: many; J: TRBJ1-1; V: TRBV29-1; CDR3: CSVAGGRGLEAFF
size: -; J: TRBJ1-1; V: TRBV19; CDR3: CATRSDRADTEAFF
size: -; J: TRBJ2-3; V: TRBV10-2; CDR3: CASSESAGFSTDTQYF
size: many; J: TRBJ1-5; V: TRBV19; CDR3: CASSPRTGLQHF
size: few; J: TRBJ1-5; V: TRBV9; CDR3: CASSPRGGPNQPQHF
size: many; J: TRBJ1-1; V: TRBV7-3; CDR3: CASSFSGGEAFF
size: many; J: TRBJ2-5; V: TRBV20-1; CDR3: CSVLAGEETQYF
size: many; J: TRBJ1-1; V: TRBV7-9; CDR3: CASSLMGQEAFF
size: -; J: TRBJ2-5; V: TRBV15; CDR3: CATIILAGEETQYF
size: many; J: TRBJ2-5; V: TRBV29-1; CDR3: CSAVPGAVETQYF
size: once; J: TRBJ2-6; V: TRBV5-6; CDR3: CASSLGGQGTGANVLTF
size: -; J: TRBJ2-5; V: TRBV7-8; CDR3: CASSQERQGRETQYF
size: -; J: TRBJ1-3; V: TRBV5-1; CDR3: CASSRDTGTGNTIYF
size: many; J: TRBJ1-5; V: TRBV24-1; CDR3: CATSEWGGQPQHF
size: many; J: TRBJ2-5; V: TRBV7-9; CDR3: CASSPHPSQETQYF
size: once; J: TRBJ1-1; V: TRBV7-2; CDR3: CASSLNPGRPDQAFF
size: -; J: TRBJ2-2; V: TRBV7-9; CDR3: CASSLIGKGTGELLF